The TCR beta chain under discussion was sequenced for a study of T cell therapy after organ transplantation. Study information: About 75% of the ten patients were clinical responders.

Of note for this clone: Its antigen is not identified.

The table came from immunoSEQ multiplex PCR; TCRdb's copy has only in-frame clones and leaves some out. The table has about 50,000 clones, 94% seen once. Specimen: CD8+ T cells from blood, collected before autologous CMV-specific T cell therapy. The origin of this receptor is a human patient who had received a solid organ transplant and had CMV disease.

DNA of the CDR3: TGTGCCAGCAGCCAAGACCCCTTCAATGGGGGCCTTGGCTACACCTTC. It encodes CASSQDPFNGGLGYTF. The gene calls are TRBV14 and TRBJ1-2, with D perhaps matching TRBD1 (6 bases). The V end lost 0 bases, the J end lost 7 bases, and 18 bases lay between the germline ends. CDR3 length: 16 residues. Germline V gene data show CDR1 as SGHDN and CDR2 as FVKESK.